Presented here are 14 T cell receptor beta chains from one specimen sequenced in a study of blood T cell repertoires in COVID-19 (dated by TCRdb to 2018 to 2021). Preparation of the library involved the immunoSEQ multiplex PCR assay. The immuneACCESS repertoire file appears here via TCRdb, limited to in-frame rearrangements. These files lack a portion of the clones; in checked studies, under half of the deficit traces to unresolved V genes, and the cause of the others is not known. The sample table records 350,000 to 450,000 clones; roughly nine tenths of these occur just once. The ten biggest clones cover 0.8% to 0.9% of the sample. Sequences were obtained from PBMCs or T cells enriched from blood (not recorded which). Source of these receptors: a woman between 35 and 50 years old who had been exposed to COVID-19.

The chain carries TRBV5-1 and TRBJ2-3, with no clear D. Trimming cost V 0 bases and J 1 base, with 9 bases left between them. Germline V gene data show CDR1 as SGHRS and CDR2 as YFSETQ. This CDR3 spans 15 amino acids. For the CDR3, the DNA is TGCGCCAGCAGCTTGGCGGAGTCGGGCACAGATACGCAGTATTTT. Translation gives CASSLAESGTDTQYF.

This chain joins TRBV7-6 and TRBJ2-3, with unresolved D. Germline assignment: CDR1 SGHVS and CDR2 FNYEAQ. Deletions cut 1 base from V and 2 bases from J, with 13 bases between. This CDR3 spans 16 amino acids. The CDR3 here is CASSLGRRTSTDTQYF. In DNA form, the CDR3 reads TGTGCCAGCAGCTTAGGGCGGCGTACGTCCACAGATACGCAGTATTTT.

The rearrangement joins TRBV30 to TRBJ1-1, with TRBD1 matching 9 bases. The length of the CDR3 is 15 residues. V lost 3 bases to trimming and J lost 4 bases; unmatched junction nucleotides: 9. Germline CDR1 and CDR2: GTSNPN and SVGIG (reference sequence). The CDR3 DNA follows: TGTGCCTGGAGGCGACCTCGACAGGGGGGCACTGAAGCTTTCTTT. Translating it yields CAWRRPRQGGTEAFF.

The V gene is TRBV20-1, the J gene TRBJ2-6; D ambiguous. This CDR3 is 14 amino acids long. From germline, CDR1 is DFQATT and CDR2 SNEGSKA (reference sequence). V lost 3 bases and J 0 bases, leaving 6 bases between the germline ends. The CDR3 coding sequence is TGCAGTGCTAGTCCGAGCTCTGGGGCCAACGTCCTGACTTTC. The encoded protein is CSASPSSGANVLTF.

This clone is a singleton in its sample. The chain is built from TRBV9 and TRBJ2-1; TRBD2 is a possible D gene (6 bases). The CDR3 covers 15 residues. Deletions cut 0 bases from V and 7 bases from J, with 14 bases between. Germline-derived CDR1 and CDR2 are SGDLS and YYNGEE. CDR3 protein: CASSVEGTPNNEQFF. The CDR3 DNA follows: TGTGCCAGCAGCGTAGAGGGGACTCCTAATAATGAGCAGTTCTTC.

V usage is TRBV5-1 and J usage is TRBJ1-2; the D is unclear. Germline V gene data show CDR1 as SGHRS and CDR2 as YFSETQ. The CDR3 covers 13 residues. Between the trimmed V and J ends, which lost 0 bases and 6 bases, there was a span of 9 bases. The CDR3 sequence: CASSLGYQDGYTF. The CDR3 DNA is TGCGCCAGCAGCTTGGGGTATCAGGATGGCTACACCTTC.

With regard to this clone: Different DNA sequences within this sample yield the same CDR3. The chain joins TRBV7-2 to TRBJ1-1, with D possibly TRBD1 on 5 matching bases. The CDR3 spans 14 residues. V was clipped by 1 base and J by 1 base, with 7 bases between them. CDR1 is SGHTA, CDR2 FQGNSA, per germline. CDR3: CASSLVTGNTEAFF. The CDR3 DNA follows: TGTGCCAGCAGCTTAGTTACAGGGAACACTGAAGCTTTCTTT.

The genes are TRBV12-3 or TRBV12-4 and TRBJ1-1; D uncertain. CDR3 size: 13 residues. V lost 7 bases and J 3 bases, leaving 12 bases between the germline ends. CDR3 DNA sequence: TGTGCCAGCACCCTAGCGGCTTACACTGAAGCTTTCTTT. Translation gives CASTLAAYTEAFF.

This clone showed up just once. CDR3 bases: TGTGCCAGCAGACTAGCGGGGTCCTACAATGAGCAGTTCTTC. Residues: CASRLAGSYNEQFF. The chain has TRBV11-1 and TRBJ2-1; 10 bases align to TRBD2. The CDR3 consists of 14 residues. Germline assignment: CDR1 SGHAT and CDR2 FQDESV (reference sequence). Germline trimming cut 6 bases from V and 1 base from J; bases unmatched to any gene: 0.

The rearrangement joins TRBV3-1 (or the pseudogene TRBV3-2) to TRBJ1-2, with 11 bases matching TRBD1. The CDR3 spans 16 residues. The germline CDR1 and CDR2 sequences are LGHDT and YNNKEL (reference sequence). Losses at the gene ends were 2 bases for V and 1 base for J; bases not matched to a gene: 3. CDR3 nucleotide sequence: TGTGCCAGCAGCCAATTGGGGACAGGGGGTAACTATGGCTACACCTTC. It codes for CASSQLGTGGNYGYTF.

This chain's CDR3 is CSVEGTGEGVWGYTF. As DNA, the CDR3 is TGCAGCGTTGAAGGGACAGGGGAGGGAGTCTGGGGCTACACCTTC. The chain employs TRBV29-1 and TRBJ1-2, with 9 positions matching TRBD1. Germline V gene sequence: CDR1 SQVTM, CDR2 ANQGSEA. The CDR3 has 15 amino acids. V gave up 1 base and J gave up 8 bases; unmatched junction bases: 11.

The J gene is TRBJ1-2, the V gene TRBV11-1, with 8 bases matching TRBD1. The CDR3 totals 15 residues. The junction had 7 bases not matched to a gene; V was cut back by 3 bases and J by 4 bases. Germline V gives CDR1 SGHAT, CDR2 FQDESV (reference sequence). CDR3 sequence reads: CASSFGAGGVYGYTF. The CDR3 nucleotides read TGTGCCAGCAGCTTCGGTGCAGGGGGCGTCTATGGCTACACCTTC.

V is TRBV10-3 and J is TRBJ1-1, with D maybe TRBD1 (5 bases). This CDR3 is built from 13 residues. The germline gives CDR1 ENHRY, CDR2 SYGVKD. The CDR3, as DNA: TGTGCAGGTAGGGCAGGGATGAACACTGAAGCTTTCTTT. It yields the protein CAGRAGMNTEAFF.

The chain uses TRBV9 and TRBJ2-5; 11 nucleotides agree with TRBD1. There are 15 residues in the CDR3. Trimming at V came to 3 bases and at J to 5 bases, leaving 6 bases not matched to a gene. The V gene's germline CDR1 is SGDLS and CDR2 YYNGEE. In DNA, the CDR3 is TGTGCCAGCAGCGGCGGACAGGGGGCTGGGGAGACCCAGTACTTC. It encodes CASSGGQGAGETQYF.